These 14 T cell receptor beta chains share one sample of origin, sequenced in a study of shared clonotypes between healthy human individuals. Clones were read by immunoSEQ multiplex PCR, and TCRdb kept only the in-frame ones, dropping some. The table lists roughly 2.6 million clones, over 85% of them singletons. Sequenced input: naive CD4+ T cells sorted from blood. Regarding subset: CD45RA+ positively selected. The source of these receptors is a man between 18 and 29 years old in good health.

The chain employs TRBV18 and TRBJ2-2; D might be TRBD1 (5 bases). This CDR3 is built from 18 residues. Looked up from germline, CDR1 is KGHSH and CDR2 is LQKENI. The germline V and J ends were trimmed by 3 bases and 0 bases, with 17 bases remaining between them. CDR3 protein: CASSPQGFSIANTGELFF. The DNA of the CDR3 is TGTGCCAGCTCACCGCAGGGTTTTAGTATCGCGAACACCGGGGAGCTGTTTTTT.

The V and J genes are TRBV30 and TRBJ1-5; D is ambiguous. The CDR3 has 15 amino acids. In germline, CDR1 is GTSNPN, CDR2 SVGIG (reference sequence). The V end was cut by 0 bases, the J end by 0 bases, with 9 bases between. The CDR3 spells CAWSVGGHSNQPQHF. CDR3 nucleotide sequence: TGTGCCTGGAGTGTAGGAGGGCATAGCAATCAGCCCCAGCATTTT.

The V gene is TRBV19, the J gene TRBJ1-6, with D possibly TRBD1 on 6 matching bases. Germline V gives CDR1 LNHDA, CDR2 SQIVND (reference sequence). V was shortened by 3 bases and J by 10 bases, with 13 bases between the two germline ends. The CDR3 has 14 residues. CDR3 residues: CASSIPGVKSPLHF. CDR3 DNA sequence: TGTGCCAGTAGTATCCCAGGGGTAAAATCACCCCTCCACTTT.

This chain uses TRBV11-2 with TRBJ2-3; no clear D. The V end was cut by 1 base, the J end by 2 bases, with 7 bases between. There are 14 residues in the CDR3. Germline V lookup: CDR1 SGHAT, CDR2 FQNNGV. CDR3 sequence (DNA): TGTGCCAGCAGCTTAGGAGCTCCCACAGATACGCAGTATTTT. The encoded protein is CASSLGAPTDTQYF.

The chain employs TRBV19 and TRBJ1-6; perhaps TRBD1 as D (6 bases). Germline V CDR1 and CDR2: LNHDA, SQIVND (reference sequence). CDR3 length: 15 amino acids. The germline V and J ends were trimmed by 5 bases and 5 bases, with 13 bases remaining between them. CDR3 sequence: CASSSRTANNSPLHF. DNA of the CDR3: TGTGCCAGTAGTTCCCGGACAGCTAATAATTCACCCCTCCACTTT.

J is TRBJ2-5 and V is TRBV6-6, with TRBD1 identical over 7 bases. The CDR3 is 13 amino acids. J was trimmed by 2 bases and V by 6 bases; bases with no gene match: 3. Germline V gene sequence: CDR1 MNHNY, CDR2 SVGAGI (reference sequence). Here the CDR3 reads CASRGQKQETQYF. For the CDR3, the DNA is TGTGCCAGCAGGGGACAGAAGCAAGAGACCCAGTACTTC.

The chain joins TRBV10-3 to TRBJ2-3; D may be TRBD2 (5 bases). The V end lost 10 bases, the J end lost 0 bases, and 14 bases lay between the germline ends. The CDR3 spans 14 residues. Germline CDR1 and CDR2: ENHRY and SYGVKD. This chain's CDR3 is CATKLAPSTDTQYF. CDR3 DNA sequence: TGTGCCACCAAGTTAGCGCCTAGCACAGATACGCAGTATTTT.

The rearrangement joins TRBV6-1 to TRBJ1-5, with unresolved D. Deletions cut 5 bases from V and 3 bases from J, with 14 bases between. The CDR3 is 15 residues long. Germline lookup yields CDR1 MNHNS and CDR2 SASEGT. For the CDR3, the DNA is TGTGCCAGCAGTCTCTCAGGCAGACACAATCAGCCCCAGCATTTT. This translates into CASSLSGRHNQPQHF.

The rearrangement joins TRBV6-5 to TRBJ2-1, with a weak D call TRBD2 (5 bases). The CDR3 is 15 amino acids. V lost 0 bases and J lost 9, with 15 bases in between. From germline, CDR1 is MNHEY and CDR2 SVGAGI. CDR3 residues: CASSYSGLAQPEQFF. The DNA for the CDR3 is TGTGCCAGCAGTTACTCTGGCCTAGCCCAGCCTGAGCAGTTCTTC.

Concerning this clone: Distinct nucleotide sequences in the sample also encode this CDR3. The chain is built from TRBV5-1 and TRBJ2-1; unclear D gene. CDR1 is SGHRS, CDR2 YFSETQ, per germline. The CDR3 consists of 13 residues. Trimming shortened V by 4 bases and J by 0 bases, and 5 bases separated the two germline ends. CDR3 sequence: CASSPDSYNEQFF. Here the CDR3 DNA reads TGCGCCAGCAGCCCGGACTCCTACAATGAGCAGTTCTTC.

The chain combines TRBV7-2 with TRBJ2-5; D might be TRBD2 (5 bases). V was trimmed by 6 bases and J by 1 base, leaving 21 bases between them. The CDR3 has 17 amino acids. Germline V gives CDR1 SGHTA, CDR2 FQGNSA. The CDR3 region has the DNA TGTGCCAGCAGGGAAAGCGGTTATGCGGGCCTCCAAGAGACCCAGTACTTC. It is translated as CASRESGYAGLQETQYF.

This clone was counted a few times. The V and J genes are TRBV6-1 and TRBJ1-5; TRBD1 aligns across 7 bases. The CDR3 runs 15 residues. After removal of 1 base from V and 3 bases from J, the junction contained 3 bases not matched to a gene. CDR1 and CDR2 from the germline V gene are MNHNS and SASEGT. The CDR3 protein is CASSEVGQYNQPQHF. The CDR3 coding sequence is TGTGCCAGCAGTGAAGTGGGACAGTACAATCAGCCCCAGCATTTT.

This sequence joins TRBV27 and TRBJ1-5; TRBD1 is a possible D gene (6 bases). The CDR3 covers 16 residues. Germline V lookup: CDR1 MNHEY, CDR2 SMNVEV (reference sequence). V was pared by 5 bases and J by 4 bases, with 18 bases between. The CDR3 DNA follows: TGTGCCAGCAGTCCGCTTAGGGGGATTCGTAATCAGCCCCAGCATTTT. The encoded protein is CASSPLRGIRNQPQHF.

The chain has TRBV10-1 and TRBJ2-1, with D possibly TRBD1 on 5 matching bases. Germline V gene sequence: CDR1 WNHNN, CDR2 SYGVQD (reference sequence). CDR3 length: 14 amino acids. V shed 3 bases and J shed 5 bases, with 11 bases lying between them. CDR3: CASSEGSRDNEQFF. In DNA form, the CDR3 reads TGCGCCAGCAGTGAAGGGTCCAGGGACAATGAGCAGTTCTTC.